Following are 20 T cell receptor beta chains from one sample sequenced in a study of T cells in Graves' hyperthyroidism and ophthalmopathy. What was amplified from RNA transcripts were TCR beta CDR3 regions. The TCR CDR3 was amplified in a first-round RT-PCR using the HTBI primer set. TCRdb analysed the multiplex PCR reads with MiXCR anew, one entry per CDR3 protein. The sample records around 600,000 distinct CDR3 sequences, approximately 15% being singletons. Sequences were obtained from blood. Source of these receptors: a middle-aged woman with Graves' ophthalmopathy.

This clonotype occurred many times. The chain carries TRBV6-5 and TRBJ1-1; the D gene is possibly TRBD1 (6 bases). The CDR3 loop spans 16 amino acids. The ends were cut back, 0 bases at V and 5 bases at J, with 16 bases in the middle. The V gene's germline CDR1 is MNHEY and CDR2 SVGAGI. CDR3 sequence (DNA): TGTGCCAGCAGTTACTCTCGGGGGCGGATGGGGACTGAAGCTTTCTTT. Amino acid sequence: CASSYSRGRMGTEAFF.

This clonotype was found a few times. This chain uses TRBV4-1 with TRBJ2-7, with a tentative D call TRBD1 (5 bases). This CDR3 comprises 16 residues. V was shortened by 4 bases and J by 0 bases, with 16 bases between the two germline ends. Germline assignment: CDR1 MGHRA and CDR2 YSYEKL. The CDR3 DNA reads TGCGCCAGCAGCCCCTGGCTGACAGCGAACTCCTACGAGCAGTACTTC. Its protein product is CASSPWLTANSYEQYF.

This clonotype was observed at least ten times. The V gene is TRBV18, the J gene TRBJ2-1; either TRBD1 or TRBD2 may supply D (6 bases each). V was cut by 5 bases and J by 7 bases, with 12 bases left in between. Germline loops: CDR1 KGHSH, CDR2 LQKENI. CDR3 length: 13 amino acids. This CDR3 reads CASSRGEANEQFF. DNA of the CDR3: TGTGCCAGCTCAAGGGGGGAGGCGAATGAGCAGTTCTTC.

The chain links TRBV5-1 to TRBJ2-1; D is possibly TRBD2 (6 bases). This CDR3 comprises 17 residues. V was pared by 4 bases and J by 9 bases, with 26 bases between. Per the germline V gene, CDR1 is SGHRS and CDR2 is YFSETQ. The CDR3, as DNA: TGCGCCAGCAGCGGACCGGGACTCCGAAGTGCGGCTCCTGAGCAGTTCTTC. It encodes CASSGPGLRSAAPEQFF.

This CDR3 is CASSPLGPSGGASTDTQYF. The CDR3 DNA reads as TGCGCCAGCAGCCCCCTAGGGCCTAGCGGGGGGGCTAGCACAGATACGCAGTATTTT. The V gene is TRBV5-1, the J gene TRBJ2-3; 12 positions agree with TRBD2. The CDR3 runs 19 residues. The junction had 12 bases not matched to a gene; V was cut back by 4 bases and J by 0 bases. CDR1 is SGHRS and CDR2 is YFSETQ in the germline V gene.

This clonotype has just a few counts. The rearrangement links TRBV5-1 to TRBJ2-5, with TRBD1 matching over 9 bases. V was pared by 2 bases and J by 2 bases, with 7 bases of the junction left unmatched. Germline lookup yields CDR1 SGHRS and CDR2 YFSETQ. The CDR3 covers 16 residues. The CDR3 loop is CASSFTGTGFQETQYF. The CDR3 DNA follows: TGCGCCAGCAGCTTCACCGGGACAGGGTTTCAAGAGACCCAGTACTTC. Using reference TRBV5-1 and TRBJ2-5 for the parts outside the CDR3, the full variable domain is KAGVTQTPRYLIKTRGQQVTLSCSPISGHRSVSWYQQTPGQGLQFLFEYFSETQRNKGNFPGRFSGRQFSNSRSEMNVSTLELGDSALYLCASSFTGTGFQETQYFGPGTRLLVL.

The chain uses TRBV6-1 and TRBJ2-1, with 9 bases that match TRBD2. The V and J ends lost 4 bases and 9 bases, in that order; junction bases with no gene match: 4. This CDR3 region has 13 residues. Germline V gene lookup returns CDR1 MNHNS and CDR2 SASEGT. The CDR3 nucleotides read TGTGCCAGCAGTGGACTAGCGGCTCCTGAGCAGTTCTTC. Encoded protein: CASSGLAAPEQFF.

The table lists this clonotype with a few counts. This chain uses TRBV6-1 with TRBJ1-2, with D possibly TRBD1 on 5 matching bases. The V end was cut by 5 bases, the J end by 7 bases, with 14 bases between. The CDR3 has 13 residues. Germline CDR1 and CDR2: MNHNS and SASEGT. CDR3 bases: TGTGCCAGCAGTACCCTTGGGGGGTGTGGCTACACCTTC. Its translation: CASSTLGGCGYTF.

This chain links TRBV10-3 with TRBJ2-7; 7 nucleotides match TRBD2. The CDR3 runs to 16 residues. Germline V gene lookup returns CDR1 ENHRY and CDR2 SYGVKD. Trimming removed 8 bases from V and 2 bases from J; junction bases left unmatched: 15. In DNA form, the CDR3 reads TGTGCCATCGCGGGGGAAGGGCCCGGGAGGACCTACGAGCAGTACTTC. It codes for CAIAGEGPGRTYEQYF.

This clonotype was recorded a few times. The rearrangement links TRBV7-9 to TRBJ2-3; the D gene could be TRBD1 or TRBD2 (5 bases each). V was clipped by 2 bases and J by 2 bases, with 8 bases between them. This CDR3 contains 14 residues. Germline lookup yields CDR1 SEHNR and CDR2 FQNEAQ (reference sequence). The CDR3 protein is CASSLLGTTDTQYF. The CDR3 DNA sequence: TGTGCCAGCAGCTTATTGGGGACCACAGATACGCAGTATTTT.

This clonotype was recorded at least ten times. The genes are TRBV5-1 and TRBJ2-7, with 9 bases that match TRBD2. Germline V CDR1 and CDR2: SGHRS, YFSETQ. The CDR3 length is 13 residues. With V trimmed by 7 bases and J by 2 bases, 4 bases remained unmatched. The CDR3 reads CASRLAEAYEQYF. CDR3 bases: TGCGCCAGCCGACTAGCGGAGGCCTACGAGCAGTACTTC.

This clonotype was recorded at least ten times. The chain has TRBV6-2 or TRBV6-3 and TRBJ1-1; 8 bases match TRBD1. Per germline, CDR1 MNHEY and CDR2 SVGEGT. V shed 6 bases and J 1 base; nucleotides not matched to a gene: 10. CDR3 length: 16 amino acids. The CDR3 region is CASSPDRAPGNTEAFF. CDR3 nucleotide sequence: TGTGCCAGCAGCCCGGACAGGGCACCCGGGAACACTGAAGCTTTCTTT.

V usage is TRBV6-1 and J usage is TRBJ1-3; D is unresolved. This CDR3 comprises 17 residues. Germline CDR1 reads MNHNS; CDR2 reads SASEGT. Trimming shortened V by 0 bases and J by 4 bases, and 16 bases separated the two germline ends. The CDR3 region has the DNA TGTGCCAGCAGTGAAGCGCTTCGTCTCCGTGGAGGAAACACCATATATTTT. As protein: CASSEALRLRGGNTIYF.

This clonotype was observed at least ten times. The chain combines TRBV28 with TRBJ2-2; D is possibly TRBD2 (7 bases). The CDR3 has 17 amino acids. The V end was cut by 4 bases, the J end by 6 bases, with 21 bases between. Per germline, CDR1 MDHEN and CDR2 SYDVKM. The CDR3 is CASSSTGGGRRAGELFF. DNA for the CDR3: TGTGCCAGCAGTTCCACTGGGGGCGGGAGAAGGGCCGGGGAGCTGTTTTTT.

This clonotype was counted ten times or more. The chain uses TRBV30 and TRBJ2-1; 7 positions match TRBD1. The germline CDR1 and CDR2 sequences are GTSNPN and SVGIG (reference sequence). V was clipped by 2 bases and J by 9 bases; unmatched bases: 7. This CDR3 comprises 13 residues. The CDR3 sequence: CAWSNRGFGEQFF. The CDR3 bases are TGTGCCTGGAGTAACAGGGGTTTTGGTGAGCAGTTCTTC.

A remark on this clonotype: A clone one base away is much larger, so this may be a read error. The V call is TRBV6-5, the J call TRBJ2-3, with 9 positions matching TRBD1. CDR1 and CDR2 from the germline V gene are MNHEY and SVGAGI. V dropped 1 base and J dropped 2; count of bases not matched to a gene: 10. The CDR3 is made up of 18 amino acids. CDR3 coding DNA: TGTGCCAGCAGTTACTACTTCCTCCGGGACAGGGACACAGATACGCAGTATTTT. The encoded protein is CASSYYFLRDRDTDTQYF.

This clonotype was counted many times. The CDR3 sequence: CASSDESTGGNGYTF. CDR3 coding DNA: TGTGCCAGCAGTGATGAGTCAACAGGGGGTAATGGCTACACCTTC. The V call is TRBV2, the J call TRBJ1-2, with 8 bases lining up with TRBD1. After removal of 3 bases from V and 6 bases from J, the junction contained 9 bases not matched to a gene. The CDR3 is 15 residues long. The V gene's germline CDR1 is SNHLY and CDR2 FYNNEI.

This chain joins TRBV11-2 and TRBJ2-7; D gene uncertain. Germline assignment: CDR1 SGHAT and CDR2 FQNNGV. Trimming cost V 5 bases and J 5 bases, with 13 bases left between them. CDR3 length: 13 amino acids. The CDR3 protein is CASSLGPMDEQYF. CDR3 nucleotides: TGTGCCAGCAGCCTCGGCCCCATGGACGAGCAGTACTTC. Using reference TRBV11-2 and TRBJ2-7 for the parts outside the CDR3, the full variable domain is EAGVAQSPRYKIIEKRQSVAFWCNPISGHATLYWYQQILGQGPKLLIQFQNNGVVDDSQLPKDRFSAERLKGVDSTLKIQPAKLEDSAVYLCASSLGPMDEQYFGPGTRLTVT.

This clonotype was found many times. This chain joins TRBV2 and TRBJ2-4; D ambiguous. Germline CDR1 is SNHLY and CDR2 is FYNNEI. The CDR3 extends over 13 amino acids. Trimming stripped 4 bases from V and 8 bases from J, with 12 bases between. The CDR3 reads CASSAWQQDIQYF. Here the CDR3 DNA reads TGTGCCAGCAGTGCGTGGCAGCAGGACATTCAGTACTTC.

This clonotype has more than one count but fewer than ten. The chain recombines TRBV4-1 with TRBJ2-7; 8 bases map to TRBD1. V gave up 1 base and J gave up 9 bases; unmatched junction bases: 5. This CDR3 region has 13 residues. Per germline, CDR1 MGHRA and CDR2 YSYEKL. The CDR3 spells CASSQAGGHTQYF. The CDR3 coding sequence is TGCGCCAGCAGCCAAGCAGGGGGCCACACGCAGTACTTC.